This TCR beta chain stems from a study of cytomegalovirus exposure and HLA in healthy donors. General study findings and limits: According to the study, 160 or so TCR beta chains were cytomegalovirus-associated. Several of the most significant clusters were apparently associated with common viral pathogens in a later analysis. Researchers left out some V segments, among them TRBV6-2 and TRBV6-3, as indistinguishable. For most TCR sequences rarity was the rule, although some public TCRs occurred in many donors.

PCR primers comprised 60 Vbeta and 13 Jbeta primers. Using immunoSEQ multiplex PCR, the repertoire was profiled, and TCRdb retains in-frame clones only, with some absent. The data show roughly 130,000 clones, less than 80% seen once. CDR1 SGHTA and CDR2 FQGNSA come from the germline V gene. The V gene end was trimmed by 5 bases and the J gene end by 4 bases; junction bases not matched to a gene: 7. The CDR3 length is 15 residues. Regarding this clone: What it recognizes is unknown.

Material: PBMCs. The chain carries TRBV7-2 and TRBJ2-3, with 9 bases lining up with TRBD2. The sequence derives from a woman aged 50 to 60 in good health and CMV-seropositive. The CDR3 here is CASSLGGGAADTQYF. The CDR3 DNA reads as TGTGCCAGCAGCCTCGGCGGGGGGGCCGCAGATACGCAGTATTTT.